A selection of T cell receptor beta chains follows, all from one sample in a study of blood T cell repertoires in COVID-19. The repertoire was sequenced with immunoSEQ multiplex PCR; TCRdb's copy has only in-frame clones and lacks some. Of 60,000 to 90,000 clones detected, around nine tenths appear once; the ten largest clones hold nearly 5%. Sample: peripheral blood. The source of these receptors is an elderly woman with active or convalescent COVID-19. Both conserved end residues are part of each CDR3. D genes are given only for firm matches. Size values are once, few and many counts, or a class for expanded clones, and some rows have none.

>NA|TRBV3-1/TRBV3-2|NA|TRBJ2-5
CASSLSSNRELGETQYF
TGTGCCAGCAGCCTTTCCTCGAACAGGGAACTGGGAGAGACCCAGTACTTC
>TRBD1|TRBV11-2|NA|TRBJ1-2
CASSYQGDYGYTF
TGTGCCAGCAGCTATCAGGGGGACTATGGCTACACCTTC
>NA|TRBV18|NA|TRBJ2-5
CASSPSRLETQYF
TGTGCCAGCTCCCCGAGCAGGCTGGAAACCCAGTACTTC
>TRBD1|TRBV7-2|few|TRBJ1-5
CASSPRQGQAQHF
TGTGCCAGCAGCCCCAGACAGGGCCAGGCCCAGCATTTT
>TRBD1|TRBV28|NA|TRBJ2-5
CASSARGRWETQYF
TGTGCCAGCAGTGCCAGGGGGCGGTGGGAGACCCAGTACTTC
>TRBD2|TRBV3-1/TRBV3-2|NA|TRBJ2-7
CASSQASGGAYEQYF
TGTGCCAGCAGCCAAGCGAGCGGGGGGGCCTACGAGCAGTACTTC
>TRBD2|TRBV5-1|NA|TRBJ2-3
CASSSPGLAGGYF
TGCGCCAGCAGCTCCCCCGGACTAGCGGGGGGGTATTTT
>TRBD2|TRBV28|NA|TRBJ2-1
CASSGGGLAGYEQFF
TGTGCCAGCAGCGGAGGGGGACTAGCGGGGTATGAGCAGTTCTTC
>TRBD1|TRBV2|NA|TRBJ1-3
CASSDRTGAGNTIYF
TGTGCCAGCAGTGACCGGACAGGGGCTGGAAACACCATATATTTT
>NA|TRBV4-3|medium-sized|TRBJ1-5
CASSQDPQGGSNQPQHF
TGCGCCAGCAGCCAAGATCCGCAGGGCGGTAGCAATCAGCCCCAGCATTTT
>TRBD1|TRBV5-1|few|TRBJ2-7
CASSLDRGIRDEQYF
TGCGCCAGCAGCTTGGACAGGGGAATAAGGGACGAGCAGTACTTC
>NA|TRBV4-1|NA|TRBJ1-5
CASSQDRGNSNQPQHF
TGCGCCAGCAGCCAAGATCGGGGGAATAGCAATCAGCCCCAGCATTTT
>TRBD1|TRBV19|NA|TRBJ2-3
CASSTDRDGTDTQYF
TGTGCCAGTAGTACCGACAGGGATGGAACAGATACGCAGTATTTT
>TRBD1|TRBV7-9|NA|TRBJ2-7
CASSLVRQGLGEQYF
TGTGCCAGCAGCTTAGTCAGACAGGGCCTTGGCGAGCAGTACTTC
>NA|TRBV10-3|NA|TRBJ2-2
CAISVATPGELFF
TGTGCCATCAGTGTGGCAACACCCGGGGAGCTGTTTTTT
>NA|TRBV5-6|NA|TRBJ1-2
CASSLRQGRYGYTF
TGTGCCAGCTCCCTGAGGCAGGGGCGCTATGGCTACACCTTC
>NA|TRBV5-1|NA|TRBJ2-3
CASSFGGRKSDTQYF
TGCGCCAGCAGCTTTGGGGGGAGGAAGTCAGATACGCAGTATTTT
>TRBD2|TRBV4-3|NA|TRBJ2-7
CASSVLGGGYEQYF
TGCGCCTCCTCCGTGTTGGGGGGGGGCTACGAGCAGTACTTC
>TRBD2|TRBV4-3|NA|TRBJ2-3
CASSQGPSGDADTQYF
TGCGCCAGCAGCCAAGGGCCTAGCGGGGACGCAGATACGCAGTATTTT
>NA|TRBV4-1|NA|TRBJ2-7
CASSQPQGRAPWEQYF
TGCGCCAGCAGCCAACCTCAGGGAAGGGCTCCTTGGGAGCAGTACTTC
>TRBD2|TRBV29-1|NA|TRBJ2-3
CSVGWLAGASHTDTQYF
TGCAGCGTTGGGTGGCTAGCGGGAGCCTCGCACACAGATACGCAGTATTTT
>TRBD2|TRBV4-3|once|TRBJ2-7
CASSQDSSGRIYEQYF
TGCGCCAGCAGCCAAGATTCCAGCGGGAGGATCTACGAGCAGTACTTC
>NA|TRBV28|once|TRBJ2-2
CASSLPYTGELFF
TGTGCCAGCAGCCTACCGTACACCGGGGAGCTGTTTTTT
>NA|TRBV7-9|NA|TRBJ1-5
CASSSDQGLQPQHF
TGTGCCAGCAGCTCCGATCAGGGTTTACAGCCCCAGCATTTT
>TRBD1|TRBV5-1|NA|TRBJ2-6
CASSPGQKKGNVLTF
TGCGCCAGCAGCCCGGGACAGAAGAAGGGCAACGTCCTGACTTTC
>NA|TRBV28|NA|TRBJ1-1
CASSLPLGGNTEAFF
TGTGCCAGCAGTCTCCCACTGGGGGGGAACACTGAAGCTTTCTTT
>TRBD2|TRBV30|few|TRBJ2-1
CAWRLGGNEQFF
TGTGCCTGGAGGTTGGGGGGGAATGAGCAGTTCTTC
>TRBD1|TRBV6-5|NA|TRBJ1-2
CASSYSGQGARYGYTF
TGTGCCAGCAGTTACTCCGGACAGGGGGCGCGTTATGGCTACACCTTC
>TRBD1|TRBV7-2|few|TRBJ1-6
CASSLLGQGAGSPLHF
TGTGCCAGCAGCTTACTGGGACAGGGGGCTGGTTCACCCCTCCACTTT
>TRBD1|TRBV5-8|NA|TRBJ1-2
CASSSTGGRGHGYTF
TGTGCCAGCAGCTCAACAGGGGGCAGGGGACATGGCTACACCTTC
>TRBD1|TRBV7-2|NA|TRBJ2-7
CASSVGGQPYEQYF
TGTGCCAGCAGCGTAGGGGGACAGCCTTACGAGCAGTACTTC
>NA|TRBV5-3|NA|TRBJ2-3
CARSLPGTDTQYF
TGTGCCAGAAGCTTGCCGGGCACAGATACGCAGTATTTT
>TRBD1|TRBV11-1|NA|TRBJ2-1
CASSLATQGDNEQFF
TGTGCCAGCAGCTTAGCGACACAGGGGGACAATGAGCAGTTCTTC
>NA|TRBV7-8|NA|TRBJ1-3
CASSLVGQLSGNTIYF
TGTGCCAGCAGCTTAGTTGGACAGCTCTCTGGAAACACCATATATTTT
>TRBD2|TRBV6-6|once|TRBJ2-1
CASRVAGVAYNEQFF
TGTGCCAGCAGAGTAGCGGGAGTAGCATACAATGAGCAGTTCTTC
>TRBD1|TRBV24-1|NA|TRBJ1-3
CATSDSDRDTIYF
TGTGCCACCAGTGATTCAGACAGGGACACCATATATTTT
>NA|TRBV6-5|NA|TRBJ1-1
CASRSGLLNTEAFF
TGTGCCAGCAGGTCTGGGCTTCTGAACACTGAAGCTTTCTTT
>TRBD2|TRBV28|NA|TRBJ2-3
CASRTSGHTDTQYF
TGTGCCAGCAGGACTAGCGGACACACAGATACGCAGTATTTT
>TRBD1|TRBV12-3/TRBV12-4|NA|TRBJ1-1
CASSLGQGTEAFF
TGTGCCAGCAGTTTAGGACAGGGGACTGAAGCTTTCTTT
>NA|TRBV2|few|TRBJ1-6
CASSRQYGNPLHF
TGTGCCAGCAGCCGACAGTATGGGAATCCCCTCCACTTT
>NA|TRBV27|NA|TRBJ1-2
CASSPGGNYGYTF
TGTGCCAGCAGCCCCGGCGGCAACTATGGCTACACCTTC